This passage covers 19 T cell receptor beta chains from one sample sequenced in a study of shared clonotypes between healthy human individuals. TCRdb keeps only in-frame clones here, not all; method: immunoSEQ multiplex PCR. Here the sample spans millions of clones, 90% to 95% being singletons. Sequencing was done on a sample of naive CD4+ T cells sorted from blood. Indicated subset: CD45RA+ positively selected. These receptors all come from a man aged 18 to 30 in good health.

The V gene is TRBV29-1, the J gene TRBJ2-2; 8 bases are a match to TRBD1. V lost 3 bases, J lost 4 bases, and 10 bases stayed unmatched. CDR3 length: 16 amino acids. Germline CDR1 and CDR2: SQVTM and ANQGSEA. CDR3 coding DNA: TGCAGCGTTGACTCAGGGGGCCAGGGGCGCACCGGGGAGCTGTTTTTT. Its protein product is CSVDSGGQGRTGELFF.

The chain links TRBV5-4 to TRBJ2-7; 15 bases are shared with TRBD2. V lost 4 bases, J lost 4 bases, and 3 bases stayed unmatched. The CDR3 extends over 15 amino acids. Looked up from germline, CDR1 is SGHNT and CDR2 is YYREEE (reference sequence). CDR3 sequence reads: CASSEGLAGGYEQYF. In nucleotides, the CDR3 is TGTGCCAGCAGCGAGGGACTAGCGGGAGGTTACGAGCAGTACTTC.

The V gene is TRBV11-2, the J gene TRBJ1-4, with D unclear. The germline V gene encodes CDR1 SGHAT and CDR2 FQNNGV. V lost 5 bases and J lost 3, with 10 bases in between. CDR3 length: 14 residues. The CDR3 loop is CASSLRQANEKLFF. CDR3 nucleotides: TGTGCCAGCAGCCTCCGGCAGGCTAATGAAAAACTGTTTTTT.

V and J are TRBV2 and TRBJ2-3; 8 bases are a match to TRBD2. The CDR3 has 15 amino acids. The V gene end was trimmed by 7 bases and the J gene end by 6 bases; junction bases not matched to a gene: 12. Germline values: CDR1 SNHLY, CDR2 FYNNEI. CDR3 sequence (DNA): TGTGCCAGCATCCGGGGGGGTTTGGTTGAGGATACGCAGTATTTT. Residues: CASIRGGLVEDTQYF.

A single count supports this clone. The gene calls are TRBV6-6 and TRBJ1-4; D call uncertain. Germline V lookup: CDR1 MNHNY, CDR2 SVGAGI (reference sequence). V lost 0 bases and J lost 4, with 9 bases in between. There are 15 residues in the CDR3. The CDR3 region is CASSYSSGFNEKLFF. The CDR3 DNA reads TGTGCCAGCAGTTACTCGAGCGGGTTTAATGAAAAACTGTTTTTT.

The chain links TRBV27 to TRBJ1-2, with D perhaps matching TRBD1 (6 bases). Trimming took 3 bases from V and 8 from J, leaving 13 bases between them. Germline values: CDR1 MNHEY, CDR2 SMNVEV (reference sequence). The CDR3 is 13 residues long. CDR3 nucleotides: TGTGCCAGCAGTTTCCCGGCAGGGGAAGGCTACACCTTC. Protein: CASSFPAGEGYTF.

The count of this clone is one. J is TRBJ1-1 and V is TRBV5-1, with D possibly being TRBD1 (5 bases). Per the germline V gene, CDR1 is SGHRS and CDR2 is YFSETQ. V was shortened by 0 bases and J by 3 bases, with 12 bases between the two germline ends. The CDR3 is 15 residues long. As DNA, the CDR3 is TGCGCCAGCAGCTTGGAAGCAGGGAGAGACACTGAAGCTTTCTTT. Its translation is CASSLEAGRDTEAFF. The variable domain in full, completed from reference TRBV5-1 and TRBJ1-1, reads KAGVTQTPRYLIKTRGQQVTLSCSPISGHRSVSWYQQTPGQGLQFLFEYFSETQRNKGNFPGRFSGRQFSNSRSEMNVSTLELGDSALYLCASSLEAGRDTEAFFGQGTRLTVV.

This rearrangement joins TRBV10-3 to TRBJ2-3; no reliable D call. The CDR3 totals 15 residues. Germline V lookup: CDR1 ENHRY, CDR2 SYGVKD. The ends were cut back, 3 bases at V and 1 base at J, with 11 bases in the middle. The CDR3: CAISDTVLGTDTQYF. The CDR3 nucleotides are TGTGCCATCAGTGACACGGTCTTGGGCACAGATACGCAGTATTTT.

The chain is built from TRBV5-1 and TRBJ2-2, with 13 bases matching TRBD2. The germline V gene has CDR1 SGHRS and CDR2 YFSETQ. The CDR3 sequence is 18 residues long. The ends lost 4 bases at V and 4 bases at J; junction bases unmatched: 10. The CDR3 spells CASSAGTSGVRSTGELFF. For the CDR3, the DNA is TGCGCCAGCAGCGCAGGGACTAGCGGGGTACGGAGCACCGGGGAGCTGTTTTTT.

The chain employs TRBV6-1 and TRBJ2-1; 8 bases agree with TRBD2. CDR1 is MNHNS and CDR2 is SASEGT in the germline V gene. The CDR3 has 14 residues. V trimming: 6 bases; J trimming: 9 bases; junction bases outside the gene matches: 10. The CDR3 DNA follows: TGTGCCAGCAGGGTAGCGGGACGTGGGGGTGAGCAGTTCTTC. It specifies CASRVAGRGGEQFF.

In its sample, this clone was seen once. Distinct nucleotide sequences in the sample also encode this CDR3. The chain recombines TRBV28 with TRBJ1-5; 9 bases are a match to TRBD1. V was clipped by 2 bases and J by 4 bases; unmatched bases: 3. The CDR3 totals 15 residues. Germline CDR1 reads MDHEN; CDR2 reads SYDVKM. The CDR3 spells CASSLAGQGNQPQHF. The CDR3, as DNA: TGTGCCAGCAGTTTAGCGGGACAGGGAAATCAGCCCCAGCATTTT.

This clone was seen only once. The chain is built from TRBV5-6 and TRBJ2-3; D remains unclear. This CDR3 has 15 residues. V lost 4 bases and J 4 bases, leaving 16 bases between the germline ends. Germline assignment: CDR1 SGHDT and CDR2 YYEEEE. CDR3 DNA sequence: TGTGCCAGCAGCGGCTCCCCCGGGTTCGCAGATACGCAGTATTTT. Amino acid sequence: CASSGSPGFADTQYF. Combining the CDR3 with reference TRBV5-6 and TRBJ2-3 gives the whole variable domain DAGVTQSPTHLIKTRGQQVTLRCSPKSGHDTVSWYQQALGQGPQFIFQYYEEEERQRGNFPDRFSGHQFPNYSSELNVNALLLGDSALYLCASSGSPGFADTQYFGPGTRLTVL.

In this sample, this clone turned up once. The chain is built from TRBV9 and TRBJ2-3; D uncertain. CDR1 is SGDLS, CDR2 YYNGEE, per germline. Trimming removed 0 bases from V and 6 bases from J, with 11 bases in between. The CDR3 totals 14 residues. CDR3 in DNA: TGTGCCAGCAGCGTAGGTGGCCCTTTGGATACGCAGTATTTT. As protein: CASSVGGPLDTQYF.

With regard to this clone: At one end, the junction sequence differs from germline, possibly due to a read error. V gene TRBV9 combines with J gene TRBJ2-7; D gene unclear. Germline loops: CDR1 SGDLS, CDR2 YYNGEE. This CDR3 is 13 amino acids long. The CDR3 nucleotides are TGTGCCAGCAGCGTGGACGGCGCCTACGCGCAGTACTTC. It yields the protein CASSVDGAYAQYF.

The chain carries TRBV18 and TRBJ2-5; D uncertain. The CDR3 extends over 15 amino acids. In germline, CDR1 is KGHSH, CDR2 LQKENI. Trimming shortened V by 6 bases and J by 4 bases, and 18 bases separated the two germline ends. DNA for the CDR3: TGTGCCAGCTCGCCAACCGGGCCCCTAGGAGAGACCCAGTACTTC. This codes for CASSPTGPLGETQYF.

This clone was recorded only once. The chain is built from TRBV27 and TRBJ2-7, with 9 bases matching TRBD2. This CDR3 is 15 amino acids long. V lost 5 bases, J lost 1 base, and 6 bases stayed unmatched. Germline-derived CDR1 and CDR2 are MNHEY and SMNVEV (reference sequence). The CDR3 DNA reads as TGTGCCAGCAGTCGGACGGGACTAGCTTCCTACGAGCAGTACTTC. Residues: CASSRTGLASYEQYF.

The J gene is TRBJ1-2, the V gene TRBV6-5; 9 bases fit TRBD1. V trimming: 1 base; J trimming: 5 bases; junction bases outside the gene matches: 5. Per germline, CDR1 MNHEY and CDR2 SVGAGI. CDR3 size: 15 residues. The CDR3 protein is CASSYFGTGPYGYTF. The CDR3, as DNA: TGTGCCAGCAGTTACTTTGGGACAGGGCCTTATGGCTACACCTTC.

The V call is TRBV27, the J call TRBJ1-5, with TRBD1 matching 7 bases. The CDR3 spans 13 residues. The J segment lost 9 bases and the V segment lost 3 bases, leaving 5 bases of the junction unmatched. In germline, CDR1 is MNHEY, CDR2 SMNVEV (reference sequence). This chain's CDR3 is CASSLRGRVPQHF. As DNA, the CDR3 is TGTGCCAGCAGTTTGAGGGGGCGTGTGCCCCAGCATTTT.

With regard to this clone: Other DNA sequences in this specimen translate into the identical CDR3. The rearrangement links TRBV18 to TRBJ2-1, with 9 positions matching TRBD1. The germline gives CDR1 KGHSH, CDR2 LQKENI. This CDR3 spans 15 amino acids. The J segment lost 7 bases and the V segment lost 2 bases, leaving 6 bases of the junction unmatched. The CDR3 DNA follows: TGTGCCAGCTCACCATTACAGGGGGCGCAAAATGAGCAGTTCTTC. Translated, it gives CASSPLQGAQNEQFF.